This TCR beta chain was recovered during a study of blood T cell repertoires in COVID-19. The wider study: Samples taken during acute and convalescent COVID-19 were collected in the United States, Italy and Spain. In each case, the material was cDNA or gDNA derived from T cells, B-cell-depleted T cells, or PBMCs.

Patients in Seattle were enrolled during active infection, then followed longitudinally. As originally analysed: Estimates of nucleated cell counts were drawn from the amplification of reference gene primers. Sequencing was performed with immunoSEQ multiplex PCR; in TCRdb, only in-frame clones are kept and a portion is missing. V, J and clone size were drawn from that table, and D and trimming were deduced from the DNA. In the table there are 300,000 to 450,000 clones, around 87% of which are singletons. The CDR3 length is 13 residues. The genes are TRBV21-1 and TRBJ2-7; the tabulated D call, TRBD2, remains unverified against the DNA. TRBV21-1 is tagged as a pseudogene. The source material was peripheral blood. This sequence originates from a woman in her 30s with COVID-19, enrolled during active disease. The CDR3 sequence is CASSPSGPYEQYF. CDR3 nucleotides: TGTGCCAGCAGTCCTAGCGGACCCTACGAGCAGTACTTC.